This entry lists 18 T cell receptor beta chains sequenced from one sample in a study of control samples from healthy donors and cancer patients. The assay was immunoSEQ multiplex PCR, and TCRdb's table has in-frame clones only and misses some. The sample has around 20,000 clones, roughly 85% seen once; the top ten hold roughly 37%. Sequenced material: PBMCs. The receptors were gathered from a man between 60 and 70 years old with head and neck cancer.

J is TRBJ2-7 and V is TRBV6-5; D gene uncertain. V lost 2 bases and J 6 bases, leaving 11 bases between the germline ends. CDR1 is MNHEY and CDR2 is SVGAGI in the germline V gene. This CDR3 is 13 amino acids long. Here the CDR3 DNA reads TGTGCCAGCAGTTACGTCCCGGGCTTCGAGCAGTACTTC. This sequence encodes CASSYVPGFEQYF.

This clone was observed once. The rearrangement uses TRBV18 and TRBJ2-2; D uncertain. V was cut by 8 bases and J by 2 bases, with 15 bases left in between. The CDR3 totals 15 residues. Germline lookup yields CDR1 KGHSH and CDR2 LQKENI. The CDR3 protein is CASHHGYENTGELFF. The CDR3 DNA is TGTGCCAGCCATCACGGGTATGAAAACACCGGGGAGCTGTTTTTT.

This sequence joins TRBV12-3 or TRBV12-4 and TRBJ2-7; the D is unclear. With 1 base removed from V and 4 bases from J, the gap between germline ends came to 8 bases. The CDR3 sequence is 13 residues long. The CDR3 nucleotides are TGTGCCAGCAGTTTAGAGACCCCTTACGAGCAGTACTTC. Translated, it gives CASSLETPYEQYF.

The rearrangement links TRBV6-5 to TRBJ2-5; TRBD2 matches 8 bases. CDR1 and CDR2 (germline): MNHEY, SVGAGI. Germline trimming cut 9 bases from V and 2 bases from J; bases unmatched to any gene: 11. The CDR3 loop spans 15 amino acids. CDR3 protein: CASSGQTSGQETQYF. As DNA, the CDR3 is TGTGCCAGTTCTGGACAAACTAGCGGACAAGAGACCCAGTACTTC.

The chain carries TRBV20-1 and TRBJ2-1; D tentatively fits TRBD1 or TRBD2 (5 bases each). Germline lookup yields CDR1 DFQATT and CDR2 SNEGSKA (reference sequence). Trimming took off 3 bases at V and 8 bases at J, with 8 bases between the two ends. The CDR3 covers 11 residues. The CDR3, as DNA: TGCAGTGCTAGGAGGGGACATGAGCAGTTCTTC. This gives the protein CSARRGHEQFF.

Here the CDR3 DNA reads TGTGCCAGCAGTCCCGGGGGCTATGGCTACACCTTC. This encodes CASSPGGYGYTF. The chain combines TRBV6-5 with TRBJ1-2; possible D gene TRBD1, 5 bases. Germline V gives CDR1 MNHEY, CDR2 SVGAGI. This CDR3 is built from 12 residues. V was trimmed by 5 bases and J by 4 bases, leaving 8 bases between them.

The chain is built from TRBV29-1 and TRBJ2-5, with 8 bases lining up with TRBD1. J gave up 1 base and V 6 bases, and 7 bases lay outside the gene matches. CDR1 SQVTM and CDR2 ANQGSEA come from the germline V gene. The CDR3 is 14 amino acids. The CDR3 is CSVPFGQGQETQYF. The CDR3 DNA reads TGCAGCGTGCCCTTCGGACAGGGCCAAGAGACCCAGTACTTC.

This chain connects TRBV19 to TRBJ1-2; D unresolved. Trimming cost V 5 bases and J 5 bases, with 15 bases left between them. The germline CDR1 and CDR2 sequences are LNHDA and SQIVND (reference sequence). CDR3 length: 14 residues. This CDR3 reads CASSPLEGEYGYTF. In nucleotides, the CDR3 is TGTGCCAGTAGTCCCTTGGAAGGAGAGTATGGCTACACCTTC.

This chain links TRBV5-4 with TRBJ2-7, with a tentative D call TRBD2 (6 bases). V gave up 5 bases and J gave up 0 bases, with 15 bases separating them. Per germline, CDR1 SGHNT and CDR2 YYREEE (reference sequence). This CDR3 has 15 amino acids. The DNA for the CDR3 is TGTGCCAGCAGTTGGAGGGGAGGCCTCTCCTACGAGCAGTACTTC. Translation gives CASSWRGGLSYEQYF.

The CDR3, as DNA: TGTGCCAGCAGCACAACAGGACCAGATACGCAGTATTTT. Translating it yields CASSTTGPDTQYF. The J gene is TRBJ2-3, the V gene TRBV7-3, with D possibly TRBD1 on 5 matching bases. The germline V and J ends were trimmed by 5 bases and 4 bases, with 10 bases remaining between them. CDR3 size: 13 residues. Germline CDR1 SGHTA, CDR2 FQGTGA.

The chain combines TRBV7-6 with TRBJ2-1; 8 bases fit TRBD2. The CDR3 covers 15 residues. V lost 1 base to trimming and J lost 5 bases; unmatched junction nucleotides: 4. Germline CDR1 and CDR2: SGHVS and FNYEAQ. The CDR3 loop is CASSLEAGAHNEQFF. In DNA form, the CDR3 reads TGTGCCAGCAGCTTAGAAGCGGGAGCCCACAATGAGCAGTTCTTC.

This chain connects TRBV7-2 to TRBJ2-5, with D possibly being TRBD1 (5 bases). The CDR3 is 12 amino acids. V was clipped by 8 bases and J by 5 bases, with 12 bases between them. Germline-derived CDR1 and CDR2 are SGHTA and FQGNSA. The CDR3 loop reads CASGFPGETQYF. The CDR3 region has the DNA TGTGCCAGCGGATTCCCAGGGGAGACCCAGTACTTC. Full variable domain (outside the CDR3, taken from reference TRBV7-2 and TRBJ2-5): GAGVSQSPSNKVTEKGKDVELRCDPISGHTALYWYRQSLGQGLEFLIYFQGNSAPDKSGLPSDRFSAERTGGSVSTLTIQRTQQEDSAVYLCASGFPGETQYFGPGTRLLVL.

This clone is deemed large. The chain is built from TRBV19 and TRBJ2-1, with TRBD1 matching 7 bases. Germline CDR1 is LNHDA and CDR2 is SQIVND (reference sequence). V dropped 5 bases and J dropped 6; count of bases not matched to a gene: 4. The CDR3 has 13 residues. CDR3 amino acids: CASSHRGGNEQFF. The CDR3 DNA is TGTGCCAGTAGTCACAGGGGTGGCAATGAGCAGTTCTTC.

This chain joins TRBV7-6 and TRBJ2-5, with 7 bases identical to TRBD1. Germline V gene data show CDR1 as SGHVS and CDR2 as FNYEAQ. With V trimmed by 5 bases and J by 5 bases, 11 bases remained unmatched. CDR3 length equals 15 residues. This CDR3 reads CASSLDRVRGETQYF. The CDR3 bases are TGTGCCAGCAGCCTCGACAGGGTTAGGGGGGAGACCCAGTACTTC.

The rearrangement joins TRBV19 to TRBJ2-2, with 8 bases lining up with TRBD1. Germline CDR1 reads LNHDA; CDR2 reads SQIVND (reference sequence). The ends lost 3 bases at V and 4 bases at J; junction bases unmatched: 10. This CDR3 region has 17 residues. CDR3: CASSIERGQARTGELFF. The CDR3 region has the DNA TGTGCCAGTAGTATCGAAAGGGGACAGGCACGCACCGGGGAGCTGTTTTTT.

The genes are TRBV5-1 and TRBJ2-1; TRBD2 matches 13 bases. Trimming removed 3 bases from V and 6 bases from J; junction bases left unmatched: 3. Per germline, CDR1 SGHRS and CDR2 YFSETQ. CDR3 size: 15 residues. In nucleotides, the CDR3 is TGCGCCAGCAGCTCCGGACTAGCGGGGGTCAATGAGCAGTTCTTC. This translates into CASSSGLAGVNEQFF.

The rearrangement joins TRBV4-1 to TRBJ2-1; D tentatively reads TRBD1 or TRBD2 (5 bases each). Germline V lookup: CDR1 MGHRA, CDR2 YSYEKL. The length of the CDR3 is 16 residues. V gave up 3 bases and J gave up 4 bases, with 16 bases separating them. This CDR3 reads CASSQASGTMYNEQFF. The CDR3 DNA sequence: TGCGCCAGCAGCCAGGCCTCCGGGACCATGTACAATGAGCAGTTCTTC.

V is TRBV27 and J is TRBJ1-5, with D possibly matching TRBD1 (6 bases). This CDR3 spans 14 amino acids. Trimming pared 3 bases from V and 6 bases from J, leaving 12 bases between. The V gene's germline CDR1 is MNHEY and CDR2 SMNVEV (reference sequence). The CDR3 reads CASSFGVGAQPQHF. In DNA, the CDR3 is TGTGCCAGCAGTTTTGGGGTGGGGGCTCAGCCCCAGCATTTT.